The 15 T cell receptor beta chains below all came from one sample that was sequenced in a study of CD8+CD57+ T cells in acquired aplastic anemia. According to the study, genomic DNA was the template for TCR beta VDJ and CDR3 profiling. In TCRdb, the reads were re-called with MiXCR into one record per CDR3 protein. Among some 170,000 distinct CDR3 sequences listed, approximately 40% were seen once. Sequencing was carried out using sorted CD4+, CD8+, or CD8+CD57+ T cells (not recorded which) from PBMCs. These receptors were taken from a human donor in good health.

In nucleotides, the CDR3 is TGTGCCAGCAGCACAACGGCTCAGAATTCACCCCTCCACTTT. Its protein product is CASSTTAQNSPLHF. The chain uses TRBV9 and TRBJ1-6; D gene unclear. Germline V gene lookup returns CDR1 SGDLS and CDR2 YYNGEE. This CDR3 contains 14 residues. Trimming removed 4 bases at V and 7 bases at J, with 12 bases between.

This clonotype has a handful of counts. DNA of the CDR3: TGTGCCAGCAGCCCCAGCGGGGGGGCCGCCGGGGAGCTGTTTTTT. This translates into CASSPSGGAAGELFF. This rearrangement joins TRBV7-8 to TRBJ2-2, with 10 positions matching TRBD2. The J segment lost 6 bases and the V segment lost 5 bases, leaving 6 bases of the junction unmatched. The CDR3 is made up of 15 amino acids. CDR1 and CDR2 from the germline V gene are SGHVS and FQNEAQ.

The chain joins TRBV7-8 to TRBJ2-2; no clear D. Deletions cut 1 base from V and 6 bases from J, with 6 bases between. Per germline, CDR1 SGHVS and CDR2 FQNEAQ. There are 13 residues in the CDR3. The CDR3 here is CASSLVGPGELFF. CDR3 sequence (DNA): TGTGCCAGCAGCTTAGTGGGTCCCGGGGAGCTGTTTTTT.

The chain combines TRBV24-1 with TRBJ2-5, with TRBD1 matching over 9 bases. The junction had 8 bases not matched to a gene; V was cut back by 3 bases and J by 7 bases. This CDR3 is 15 amino acids long. Per the germline V gene, CDR1 is KGHDR and CDR2 is SFDVKD. The CDR3 bases are TGTGCCACCAGTGATAGGGGACAGGGCGGTCGGACCCAGTACTTC. Translated, it gives CATSDRGQGGRTQYF.

This clonotype has just a few counts. The chain combines TRBV20-1 with TRBJ2-1; tentatively, D is TRBD1 (5 bases). The V and J ends lost 6 bases and 2 bases respectively, with 8 bases between them. Looked up from germline, CDR1 is DFQATT and CDR2 is SNEGSKA (reference sequence). The CDR3 is made up of 12 amino acids. The CDR3 region has the DNA TGCAGTGCCCAGGACACCTACAATGAGCAGTTCTTC. Residues: CSAQDTYNEQFF.

The V and J genes are TRBV24-1 and TRBJ1-5; D remains unclear. The V end was cut by 4 bases, the J end by 0 bases, with 9 bases between. The CDR3 is made up of 15 amino acids. CDR1 and CDR2 (germline): KGHDR, SFDVKD. The CDR3, as DNA: TGTGCCACCAGTGACTCCGGCCCTAGCAATCAGCCCCAGCATTTT. Translated: CATSDSGPSNQPQHF.

A single count supports this clonotype. This chain connects TRBV2 to TRBJ2-1, with a weak D call TRBD2 (6 bases). CDR3 size: 16 residues. The V gene's germline CDR1 is SNHLY and CDR2 FYNNEI. V was shortened by 6 bases and J by 8 bases, with 23 bases between the two germline ends. The CDR3 nucleotides read TGTGCCAGCAGCAGCGGCCGGGGACTGCCTGGAGATGAGCAGTTCTTC. Translating gives CASSSGRGLPGDEQFF. Complete variable domain (other parts from reference TRBV2 and TRBJ2-1): EPEVTQTPSHQVTQMGQEVILRCVPISNHLYFYWYRQILGQKVEFLVSFYNNEISEKSEIFDDQFSVERPDGSNFTLKIRSTKLEDSAMYFCASSSGRGLPGDEQFFGPGTRLTVL.

This clonotype came up many times. The chain carries TRBV24-1 and TRBJ2-1; possibly TRBD1 for D (6 bases). Germline CDR1 KGHDR, CDR2 SFDVKD. V was shortened by 1 base and J by 1 base, with 16 bases between the two germline ends. The CDR3 runs 18 residues. In DNA form, the CDR3 reads TGTGCCACCAGTGATTTTGGGGCCAGGGGTAGGTCCTACAATGAGCAGTTCTTC. This encodes CATSDFGARGRSYNEQFF.

This clonotype was found a few times. The chain links TRBV10-1 to TRBJ1-5; 8 nucleotides agree with TRBD1. CDR3 length: 13 residues. From germline, CDR1 is WNHNN and CDR2 SYGVQD (reference sequence). After removal of 4 bases from V and 5 bases from J, the junction contained 1 base not matched to a gene. The CDR3 region is CASSVDRDQPQHF. Here the CDR3 DNA reads TGCGCCAGCAGTGTGGACAGGGATCAGCCCCAGCATTTT.

The sample holds one count of this clonotype. V and J are TRBV18 and TRBJ2-1, with D maybe TRBD1 (6 bases). Germline V CDR1 and CDR2: KGHSH, LQKENI. The CDR3 runs 12 residues. Between the trimmed V and J ends, which lost 4 bases and 12 bases, there was a span of 13 bases. This CDR3 reads CASSRGQIWQFF. Here the CDR3 DNA reads TGTGCCAGCTCACGAGGACAGATTTGGCAGTTCTTC.

This clonotype has a count of ten or more. The genes are TRBV20-1 and TRBJ1-1; D possibly corresponds to TRBD1 (6 bases). Germline loops: CDR1 DFQATT, CDR2 SNEGSKA (reference sequence). The germline V and J ends were trimmed by 6 bases and 1 base, with 15 bases remaining between them. The CDR3 contains 14 residues. The CDR3 spells CSASSGGGNTEAFF. The CDR3 region has the DNA TGCAGTGCCAGCAGTGGAGGGGGGAACACTGAAGCTTTCTTT.

V gene TRBV2 combines with J gene TRBJ1-4; TRBD1 matches 8 bases. This CDR3 has 15 residues. CDR1 SNHLY and CDR2 FYNNEI come from the germline V gene. V lost 6 bases to trimming and J lost 5 bases; unmatched junction nucleotides: 8. CDR3 residues: CASSLNRDRNEKLFF. In nucleotides, the CDR3 is TGTGCCAGCAGCCTAAACCGGGACAGGAATGAAAAACTGTTTTTT.

V usage is TRBV24-1 and J usage is TRBJ1-6, with D unresolved. The CDR3 has 13 residues. The ends were cut back, 6 bases at V and 5 bases at J, with 7 bases in the middle. CDR1 is KGHDR, CDR2 SFDVKD, per germline. The DNA for the CDR3 is TGTGCCACCAGTTCTGGGGATAATTCACCCCTCCACTTT. Translation: CATSSGDNSPLHF.

For this clonotype: Compared with germline, one end of the junction differs, possibly owing to a read error. This chain uses TRBV5-1 with TRBJ2-3; 8 nucleotides agree with TRBD1. The germline gives CDR1 SGHRS, CDR2 YFSETQ. The CDR3 extends over 14 amino acids. CDR3 loop: CAGSLPTGADTQYF. CDR3 nucleotide sequence: TGCGCCGGCAGCTTGCCGACAGGGGCAGATACGCAGTATTTT. The whole variable domain, filled in from reference TRBV5-1 and TRBJ2-3, reads KAGVTQTPRYLIKTRGQQVTLSCSPISGHRSVSWYQQTPGQGLQFLFEYFSETQRNKGNFPGRFSGRQFSNSRSEMNVSTLELGDSALYLCAGSLPTGADTQYFGPGTRLTVL.

In this sample, this clonotype turned up many times. J is TRBJ2-3 and V is TRBV20-1; TRBD2 matches at 12 bases. The CDR3 length is 15 residues. Germline CDR1 and CDR2: DFQATT and SNEGSKA (reference sequence). The V gene end was trimmed by 1 base and the J gene end by 5 bases; junction bases not matched to a gene: 4. The CDR3 DNA follows: TGCAGTGCTAGAGCACTAGCGGGGGGCGGAGATACGCAGTATTTT. Translated: CSARALAGGGDTQYF.